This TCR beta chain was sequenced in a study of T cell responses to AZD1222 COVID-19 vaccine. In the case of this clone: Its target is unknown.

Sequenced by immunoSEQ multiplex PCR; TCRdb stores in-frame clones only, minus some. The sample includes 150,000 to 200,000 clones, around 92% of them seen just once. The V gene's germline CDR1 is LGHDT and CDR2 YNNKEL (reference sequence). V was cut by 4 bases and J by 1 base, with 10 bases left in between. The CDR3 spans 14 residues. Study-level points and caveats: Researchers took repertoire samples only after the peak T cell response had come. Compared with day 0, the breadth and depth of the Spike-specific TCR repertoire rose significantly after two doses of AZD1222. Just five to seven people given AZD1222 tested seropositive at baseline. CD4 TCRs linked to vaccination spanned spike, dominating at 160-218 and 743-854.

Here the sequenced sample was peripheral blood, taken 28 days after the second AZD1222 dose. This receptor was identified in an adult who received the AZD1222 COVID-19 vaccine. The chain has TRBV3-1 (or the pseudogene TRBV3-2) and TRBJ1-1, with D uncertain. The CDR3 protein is CASSRPQRNTEAFF. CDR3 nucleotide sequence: TGTGCCAGCAGCCGCCCTCAGAGGAACACTGAAGCTTTCTTT.